This T cell receptor (beta chain) was identified in a study of cytomegalovirus exposure and HLA in healthy donors. Researchers ran the PCR with 60 Vbeta and 13 Jbeta primers. Sequencing used immunoSEQ multiplex PCR; TCRdb keeps in-frame clones, though not all of them. The profile shows approximately 140,000 clones, 60% to 80% of them singletons. Germline V gene data show CDR1 as MNHEY and CDR2 as SMNVEV (reference sequence). Trimming removed 3 bases at V and 6 bases at J, with 4 bases between. The CDR3 loop spans 11 amino acids. Material for sequencing was PBMCs. This TCR came from a man between 35 and 55 years old in good health and CMV-seronegative. The chain couples TRBV27 to TRBJ2-3; D not resolved. CDR3 DNA sequence: TGTGCCAGCAGTTTCGGGGATACGCAGTATTTT. This sequence encodes CASSFGDTQYF.